Described below is a single TCR beta chain sequence and its context. Its antigen is undetermined. V lost 0 bases and J lost 4, with 11 bases in between. The CDR3 runs 16 residues. The germline CDR1 and CDR2 sequences are SGHNT and YYREEE (reference sequence). This specimen comes from a study of OX40 agonist ivuxolimab in advanced cancers. Study details: Aged roughly 23 to 85 with a mean of roughly 65 years, they were approximately 80% male. It was permissible to have had prior anti-PD-1, anti-PD-L1 or anti-CTLA-4 therapy, and about 40% had some. The study, taken as a whole, reports: Doses of 0.1 to 3.0 mg/kg were accompanied by clonal expansion of CD4+ and CD8+ blood T cells by week 6. Among the lowest peripheral clonal expansion occurred in 0.1-3.0 mg/kg partial responders.

The data were produced by immunoSEQ multiplex PCR, yet TCRdb's version contains in-frame clones alone and is incomplete. The sample yields about 140,000 clones, approximately 90% seen once. The receptor was derived from an adult with an advanced solid tumor such as melanoma, head and neck, liver or kidney cancer. Sequencing used CD4+ or CD8+ T cells sorted from blood, obtained in a trial of the OX40 agonist ivuxolimab. V and J are TRBV5-4 and TRBJ2-6; possible D gene TRBD2, 6 bases. Written as DNA, the CDR3 is TGTGCCAGCAGCTTGGTCGGGGGTTCCGGGGCCAACGTCCTGACTTTC. It specifies CASSLVGGSGANVLTF.